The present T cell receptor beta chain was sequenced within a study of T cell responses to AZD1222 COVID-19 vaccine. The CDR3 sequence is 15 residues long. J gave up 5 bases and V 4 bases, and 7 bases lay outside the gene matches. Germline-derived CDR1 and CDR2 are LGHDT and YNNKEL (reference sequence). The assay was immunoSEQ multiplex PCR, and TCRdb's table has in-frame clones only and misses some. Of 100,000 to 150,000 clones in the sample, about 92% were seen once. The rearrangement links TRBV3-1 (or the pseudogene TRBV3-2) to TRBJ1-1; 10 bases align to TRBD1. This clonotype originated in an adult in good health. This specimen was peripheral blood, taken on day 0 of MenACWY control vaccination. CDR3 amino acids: CASSPQTGGKTEAFF. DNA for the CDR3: TGTGCCAGCAGCCCACAGACAGGGGGCAAGACTGAAGCTTTCTTT.